These 10 T cell receptor beta chains share one sample of origin, sequenced in a study of cytomegalovirus exposure and HLA in healthy donors. Primers included in the PCR were 60 Vbeta and 13 Jbeta primers. The table came from immunoSEQ multiplex PCR; TCRdb's copy has only in-frame clones and leaves some out. The sample contains 120,000 or so clones, over 60% of which appear only once. Source material: PBMCs. The receptors were gathered from a human donor in good health.

In nucleotides, the CDR3 is TGTGCCAGCAGCTTGGAAACTAGCGGGGTCAAAAACATTCAGTACTTC. Its translation is CASSLETSGVKNIQYF. The J gene is TRBJ2-4, the V gene TRBV5-6; 10 nucleotides line up with TRBD2. The CDR3 is made up of 16 amino acids. Germline loops: CDR1 SGHDT, CDR2 YYEEEE. The V and J ends lost 0 bases and 3 bases, in that order; junction bases with no gene match: 3.

In the case of this clone: Likely a read error: the CDR3 ends without its conserved phenylalanine or tryptophan. The chain joins TRBV18 to TRBJ2-7, with TRBD1 matching over 8 bases. The V segment lost 5 bases and the J segment 2 bases; nucleotides outside the gene matches: 2. The CDR3 runs to 13 residues. The germline CDR1 and CDR2 sequences are KGHSH and LQKENI. CDR3 nucleotide sequence: TGTGCCAGCTCAGTACAGGGGGCCTACGAGCAGTACCTC. Amino acid sequence: CASSVQGAYEQYL.

The chain carries TRBV7-9 and TRBJ2-1; D possibly corresponds to TRBD2 (6 bases). Deletions cut 5 bases from V and 1 base from J, with 9 bases between. CDR1 SEHNR and CDR2 FQNEAQ come from the germline V gene (reference sequence). The CDR3 totals 14 residues. CDR3 residues: CASSLGSSYNEQFF. CDR3 DNA: TGTGCCAGCAGCCTCGGGAGTTCCTACAATGAGCAGTTCTTC.

This clone appeared once. This chain joins TRBV6-1 and TRBJ2-5; D perhaps matches TRBD1 (5 bases). The V and J ends lost 2 bases and 2 bases respectively, with 9 bases between them. The CDR3 spans 14 residues. Germline CDR1 and CDR2: MNHNS and SASEGT. CDR3: CASSETGVQETQYF. CDR3 nucleotide sequence: TGTGCCAGCAGTGAAACAGGTGTACAAGAGACCCAGTACTTC.

The CDR3 sequence: CASTGQASGSYEQYF. CDR3 coding DNA: TGCGCCAGCACGGGTCAAGCTAGCGGATCCTACGAGCAGTACTTC. This chain connects TRBV5-1 to TRBJ2-7, with 7 bases fitting TRBD2. Looked up from germline, CDR1 is SGHRS and CDR2 is YFSETQ. V gave up 6 bases and J gave up 1 base; unmatched junction bases: 10. This CDR3 spans 15 amino acids.

The chain couples TRBV6-6 to TRBJ1-3, with D unresolved. CDR1 is MNHNY and CDR2 is SVGAGI in the germline V gene (reference sequence). The CDR3 contains 15 residues. V was shortened by 0 bases and J by 1 base, with 7 bases between the two germline ends. The CDR3 DNA reads TGTGCCAGCAGTTACTCGAGAGGATCTGGAAACACCATATATTTT. Protein: CASSYSRGSGNTIYF.

The rearrangement joins TRBV7-9 to TRBJ1-1; tentative D call: TRBD1 (6 bases). V lost 2 bases and J 6 bases, leaving 7 bases between the germline ends. Per germline, CDR1 SEHNR and CDR2 FQNEAQ (reference sequence). The CDR3 covers 12 residues. The CDR3 loop is CASSLRQAEAFF. DNA for the CDR3: TGTGCCAGCAGCTTACGACAGGCTGAAGCTTTCTTT.

The V gene is TRBV5-8, the J gene TRBJ2-1; possibly TRBD1 for D (6 bases). CDR1 is SGHTS and CDR2 is YDEGEE in the germline V gene. The CDR3 spans 16 residues. Trimming took 0 bases from V and 7 from J, leaving 17 bases between them. In DNA, the CDR3 is TGTGCCAGCAGCTTGGCTGGCAGGGGTGGGACAAATGAGCAGTTCTTC. It codes for CASSLAGRGGTNEQFF.

The chain couples TRBV7-2 to TRBJ1-1; maybe TRBD1 (5 bases). Germline V gene lookup returns CDR1 SGHTA and CDR2 FQGNSA. This CDR3 has 13 amino acids. V was cut by 5 bases and J by 10 bases, with 17 bases left in between. CDR3: CASSPQRVGGAFF. In DNA form, the CDR3 reads TGTGCCAGCAGCCCCCAGCGGGTTGGGGGAGCTTTCTTT.

The CDR3 DNA follows: TGTGCCAGCAGCCCCACAGGGAGGGATAATTCACCCCTCCACTTT. Translated: CASSPTGRDNSPLHF. The gene calls are TRBV7-9 and TRBJ1-6; tentatively, D is TRBD1 (6 bases). Germline loops: CDR1 SEHNR, CDR2 FQNEAQ (reference sequence). This CDR3 region has 15 residues. Trimming pared 5 bases from V and 5 bases from J, leaving 13 bases between.